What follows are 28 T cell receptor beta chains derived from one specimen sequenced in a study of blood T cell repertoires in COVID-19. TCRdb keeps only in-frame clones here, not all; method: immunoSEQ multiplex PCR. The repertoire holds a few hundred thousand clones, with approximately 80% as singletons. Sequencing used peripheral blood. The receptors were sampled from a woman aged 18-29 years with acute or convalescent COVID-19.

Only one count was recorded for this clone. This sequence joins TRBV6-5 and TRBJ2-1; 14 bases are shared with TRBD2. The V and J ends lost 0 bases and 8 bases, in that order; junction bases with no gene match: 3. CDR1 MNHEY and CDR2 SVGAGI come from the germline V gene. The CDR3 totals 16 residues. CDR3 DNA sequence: TGTGCCAGCAGTTACTCGGGACTAGCGGGAGTCGATGAGCAGTTCTTC. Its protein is CASSYSGLAGVDEQFF.

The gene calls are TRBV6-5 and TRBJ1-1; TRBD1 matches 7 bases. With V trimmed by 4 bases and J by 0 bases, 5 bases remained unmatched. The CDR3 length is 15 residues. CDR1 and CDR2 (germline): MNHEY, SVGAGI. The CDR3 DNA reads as TGTGCCAGCAGTTCTCCGGGACAGATGAACACTGAAGCTTTCTTT. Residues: CASSSPGQMNTEAFF.

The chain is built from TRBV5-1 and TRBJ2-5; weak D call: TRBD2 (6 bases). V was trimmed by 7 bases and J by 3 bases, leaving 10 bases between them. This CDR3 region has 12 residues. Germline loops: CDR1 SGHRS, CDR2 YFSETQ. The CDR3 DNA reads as TGCGCCAGCGGCTCGGGAGAAGAGACCCAGTACTTC. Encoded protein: CASGSGEETQYF. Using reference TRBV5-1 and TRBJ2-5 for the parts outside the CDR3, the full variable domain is KAGVTQTPRYLIKTRGQQVTLSCSPISGHRSVSWYQQTPGQGLQFLFEYFSETQRNKGNFPGRFSGRQFSNSRSEMNVSTLELGDSALYLCASGSGEETQYFGPGTRLLVL.

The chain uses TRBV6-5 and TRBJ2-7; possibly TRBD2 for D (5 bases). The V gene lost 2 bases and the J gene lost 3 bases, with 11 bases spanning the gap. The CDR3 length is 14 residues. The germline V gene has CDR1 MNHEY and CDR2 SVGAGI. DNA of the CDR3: TGTGCCAGCAGTTACGGTGGGAGATTCTACGAGCAGTACTTC. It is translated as CASSYGGRFYEQYF.

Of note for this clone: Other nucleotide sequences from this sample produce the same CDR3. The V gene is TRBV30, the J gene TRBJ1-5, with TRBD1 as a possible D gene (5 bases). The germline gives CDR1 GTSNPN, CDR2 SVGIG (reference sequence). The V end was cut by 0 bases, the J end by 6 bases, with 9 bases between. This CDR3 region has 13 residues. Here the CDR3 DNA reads TGTGCCTGGAGTGTTCAGGGAGGTCAGCCCCAGCATTTT. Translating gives CAWSVQGGQPQHF.

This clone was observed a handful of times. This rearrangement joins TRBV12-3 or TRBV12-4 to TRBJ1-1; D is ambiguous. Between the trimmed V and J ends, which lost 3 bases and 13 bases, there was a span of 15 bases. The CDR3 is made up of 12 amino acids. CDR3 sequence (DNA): TGTGCCAGCAGTTTTTTTTCCGGTGAGGGTTTCTTT. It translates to CASSFFSGEGFF.

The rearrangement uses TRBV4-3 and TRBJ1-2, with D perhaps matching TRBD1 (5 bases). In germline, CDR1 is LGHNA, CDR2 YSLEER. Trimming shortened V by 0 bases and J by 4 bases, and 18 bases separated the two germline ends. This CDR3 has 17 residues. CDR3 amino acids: CASSQDIQVEQVYGYTF. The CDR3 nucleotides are TGCGCCAGCAGCCAAGATATTCAGGTAGAACAGGTCTATGGCTACACCTTC.

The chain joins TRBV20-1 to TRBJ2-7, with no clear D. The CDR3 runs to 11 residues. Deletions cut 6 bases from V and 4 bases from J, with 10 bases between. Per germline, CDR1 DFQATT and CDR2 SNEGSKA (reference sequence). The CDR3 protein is CSAPMIYEQYF. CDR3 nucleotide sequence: TGCAGTGCACCTATGATTTACGAGCAGTACTTC.

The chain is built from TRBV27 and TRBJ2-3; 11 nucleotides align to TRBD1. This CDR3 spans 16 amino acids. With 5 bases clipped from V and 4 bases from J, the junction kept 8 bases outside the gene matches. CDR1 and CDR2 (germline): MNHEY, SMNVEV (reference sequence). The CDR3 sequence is CASSLGTGGAADTQYF. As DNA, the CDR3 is TGTGCCAGCAGTCTGGGGACAGGGGGGGCCGCAGATACGCAGTATTTT.

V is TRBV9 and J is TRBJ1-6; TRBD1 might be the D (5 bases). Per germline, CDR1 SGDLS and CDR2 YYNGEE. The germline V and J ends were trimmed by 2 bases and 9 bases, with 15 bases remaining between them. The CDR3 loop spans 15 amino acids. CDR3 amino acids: CASSVGHLMGSPLHF. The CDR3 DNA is TGTGCCAGCAGCGTCGGACACTTAATGGGTTCACCCCTCCACTTT.

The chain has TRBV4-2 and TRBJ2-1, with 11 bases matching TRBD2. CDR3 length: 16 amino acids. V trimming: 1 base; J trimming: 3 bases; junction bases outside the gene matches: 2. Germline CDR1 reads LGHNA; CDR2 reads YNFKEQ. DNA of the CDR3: TGTGCCAGCAGCCAAGCACTAGCGGGGGACTACAATGAGCAGTTCTTC. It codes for CASSQALAGDYNEQFF.

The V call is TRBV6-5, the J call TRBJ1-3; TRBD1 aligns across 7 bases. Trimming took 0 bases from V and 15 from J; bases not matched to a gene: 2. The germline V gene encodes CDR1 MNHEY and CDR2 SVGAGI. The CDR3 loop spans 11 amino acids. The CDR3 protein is CASSYSGQEYF. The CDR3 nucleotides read TGTGCCAGCAGTTACTCTGGACAGGAATATTTT.

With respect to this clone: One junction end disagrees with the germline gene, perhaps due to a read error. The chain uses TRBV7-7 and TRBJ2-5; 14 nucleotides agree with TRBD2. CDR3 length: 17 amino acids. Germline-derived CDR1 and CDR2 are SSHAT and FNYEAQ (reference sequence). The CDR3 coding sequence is TGTGCTAGCAGCTTAGATCCGGGACTAGCGGGAGAGGGGACCCAGTACTTC. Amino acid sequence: CASSLDPGLAGEGTQYF.

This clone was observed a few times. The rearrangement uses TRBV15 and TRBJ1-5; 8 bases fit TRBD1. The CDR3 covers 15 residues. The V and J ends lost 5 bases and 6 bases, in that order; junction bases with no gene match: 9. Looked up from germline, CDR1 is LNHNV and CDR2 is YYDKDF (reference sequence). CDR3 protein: CATSRNTGGLQPQHF. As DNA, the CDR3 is TGTGCCACCAGCCGCAACACAGGGGGGCTTCAGCCCCAGCATTTT. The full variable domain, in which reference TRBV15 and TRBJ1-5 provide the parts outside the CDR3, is DAMVIQNPRYQVTQFGKPVTLSCSQTLNHNVMYWYQQKSSQAPKLLFHYYDKDFNNEADTPDNFQSRRPNTSFCFLDIRSPGLGDTAMYLCATSRNTGGLQPQHFGDGTRLSIL.

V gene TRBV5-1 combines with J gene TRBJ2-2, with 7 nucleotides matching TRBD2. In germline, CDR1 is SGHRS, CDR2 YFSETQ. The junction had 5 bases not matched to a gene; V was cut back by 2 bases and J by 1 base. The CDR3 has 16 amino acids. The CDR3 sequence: CASSLPGLKNTGELFF. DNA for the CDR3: TGCGCCAGCAGCTTACCGGGACTAAAGAACACCGGGGAGCTGTTTTTT.

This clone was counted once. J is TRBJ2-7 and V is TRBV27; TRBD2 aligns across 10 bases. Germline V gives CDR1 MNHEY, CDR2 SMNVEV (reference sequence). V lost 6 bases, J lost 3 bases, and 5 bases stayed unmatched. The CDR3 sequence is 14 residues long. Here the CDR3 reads CASSLAGALYEQYF. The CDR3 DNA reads TGTGCCAGCAGCCTAGCGGGAGCTCTCTACGAGCAGTACTTC.

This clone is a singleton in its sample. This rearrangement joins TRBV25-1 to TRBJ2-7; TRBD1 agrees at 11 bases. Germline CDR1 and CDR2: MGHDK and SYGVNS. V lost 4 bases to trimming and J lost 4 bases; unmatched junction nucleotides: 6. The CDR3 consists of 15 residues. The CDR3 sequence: CASSAAGQGAYEQYF. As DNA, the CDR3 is TGTGCCAGCAGTGCAGCAGGACAGGGGGCGTACGAGCAGTACTTC.

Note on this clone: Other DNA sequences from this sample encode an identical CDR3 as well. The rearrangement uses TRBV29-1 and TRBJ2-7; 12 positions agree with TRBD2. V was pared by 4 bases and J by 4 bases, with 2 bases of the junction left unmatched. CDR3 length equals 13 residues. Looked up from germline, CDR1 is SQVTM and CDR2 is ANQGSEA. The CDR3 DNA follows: TGCAGCGTTGGACTAGCGGGAGCGTACGAGCAGTACTTC. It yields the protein CSVGLAGAYEQYF.

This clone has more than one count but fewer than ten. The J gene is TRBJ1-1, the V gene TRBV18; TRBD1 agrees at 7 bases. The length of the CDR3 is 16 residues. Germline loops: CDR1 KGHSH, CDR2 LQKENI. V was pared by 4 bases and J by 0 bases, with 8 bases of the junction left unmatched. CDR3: CASSLGLGQMNTEAFF. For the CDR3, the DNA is TGTGCCAGCTCACTGGGACTGGGACAGATGAACACTGAAGCTTTCTTT.

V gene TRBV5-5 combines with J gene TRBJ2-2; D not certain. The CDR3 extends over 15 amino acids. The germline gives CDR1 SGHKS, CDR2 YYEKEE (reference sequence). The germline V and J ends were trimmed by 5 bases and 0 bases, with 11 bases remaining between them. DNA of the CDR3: TGTGCCAGCAGAGGCCAGGTCGCGAACACCGGGGAGCTGTTTTTT. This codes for CASRGQVANTGELFF.

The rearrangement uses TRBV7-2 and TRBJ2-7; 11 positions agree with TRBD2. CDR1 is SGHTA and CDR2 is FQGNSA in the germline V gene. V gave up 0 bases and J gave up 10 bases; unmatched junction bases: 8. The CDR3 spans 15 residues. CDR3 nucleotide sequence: TGTGCCAGCAGCTTAGCGGTAACTAGCGGGAGCTCACAGTACTTC. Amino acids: CASSLAVTSGSSQYF.

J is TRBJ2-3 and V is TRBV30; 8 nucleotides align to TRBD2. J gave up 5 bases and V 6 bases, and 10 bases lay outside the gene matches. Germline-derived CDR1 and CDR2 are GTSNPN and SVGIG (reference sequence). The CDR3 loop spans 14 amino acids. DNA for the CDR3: TGTGCCTGTCGGATGAGCGGGAGTCTAGATACGCAGTATTTT. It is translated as CACRMSGSLDTQYF. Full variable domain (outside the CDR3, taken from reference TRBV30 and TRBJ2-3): SQTIHQWPATLVQPVGSPLSLECTVEGTSNPNLYWYRQAAGRGLQLLFYSVGIGQISSEVPQNLSASRPQDRQFILSSKKLLLSDSGFYLCACRMSGSLDTQYFGPGTRLTVL.

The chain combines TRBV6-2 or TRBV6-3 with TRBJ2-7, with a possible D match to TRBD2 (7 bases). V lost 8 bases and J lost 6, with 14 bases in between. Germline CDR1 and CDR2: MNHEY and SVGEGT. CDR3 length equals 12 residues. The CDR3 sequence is CASRWGGGEQYF. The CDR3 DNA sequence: TGTGCCAGCCGTTGGGGAGGGGGCGAGCAGTACTTC.

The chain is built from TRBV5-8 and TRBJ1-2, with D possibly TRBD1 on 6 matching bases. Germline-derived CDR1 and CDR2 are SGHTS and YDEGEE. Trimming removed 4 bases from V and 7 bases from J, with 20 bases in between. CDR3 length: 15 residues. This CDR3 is CASSRGEGVISGYTF. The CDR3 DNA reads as TGTGCCAGCAGCCGCGGGGAGGGGGTGATTTCTGGCTACACCTTC.

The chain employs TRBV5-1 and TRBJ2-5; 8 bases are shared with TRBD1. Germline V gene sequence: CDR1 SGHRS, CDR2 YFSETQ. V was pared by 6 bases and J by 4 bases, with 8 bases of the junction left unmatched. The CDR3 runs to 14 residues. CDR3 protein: CASTPGGAGETQYF. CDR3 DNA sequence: TGCGCCAGCACCCCAGGGGGCGCTGGAGAGACCCAGTACTTC. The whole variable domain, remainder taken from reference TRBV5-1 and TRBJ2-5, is KAGVTQTPRYLIKTRGQQVTLSCSPISGHRSVSWYQQTPGQGLQFLFEYFSETQRNKGNFPGRFSGRQFSNSRSEMNVSTLELGDSALYLCASTPGGAGETQYFGPGTRLLVL.

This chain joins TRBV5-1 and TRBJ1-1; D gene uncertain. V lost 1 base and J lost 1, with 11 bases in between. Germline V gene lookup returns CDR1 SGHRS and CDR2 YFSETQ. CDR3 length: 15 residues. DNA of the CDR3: TGCGCCAGCAGCTTGTCGGGATTAGGGAACACTGAAGCTTTCTTT. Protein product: CASSLSGLGNTEAFF. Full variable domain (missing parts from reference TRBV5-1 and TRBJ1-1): KAGVTQTPRYLIKTRGQQVTLSCSPISGHRSVSWYQQTPGQGLQFLFEYFSETQRNKGNFPGRFSGRQFSNSRSEMNVSTLELGDSALYLCASSLSGLGNTEAFFGQGTRLTVV.

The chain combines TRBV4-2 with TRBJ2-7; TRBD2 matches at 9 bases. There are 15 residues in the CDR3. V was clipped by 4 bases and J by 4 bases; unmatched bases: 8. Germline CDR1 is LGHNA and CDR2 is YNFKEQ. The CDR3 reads CASSPASGVGYEQYF. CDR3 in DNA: TGTGCCAGCAGCCCGGCTAGCGGGGTGGGTTACGAGCAGTACTTC.

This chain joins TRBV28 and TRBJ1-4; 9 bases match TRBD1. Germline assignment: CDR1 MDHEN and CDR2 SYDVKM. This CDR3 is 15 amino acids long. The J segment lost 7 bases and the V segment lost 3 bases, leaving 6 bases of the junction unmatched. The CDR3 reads CASSFFGQGREKLFF. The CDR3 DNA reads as TGTGCCAGCAGTTTTTTCGGACAGGGGCGTGAAAAACTGTTTTTT.